This T cell receptor (beta chain) was captured by sequencing in a study of blood T cell repertoires in COVID-19 (dated by TCRdb to about 2020). In the study overall: Samples covering the acute and convalescent phases of COVID-19 were provided by collaborators in the United States, Italy and Spain. Deeply sampled blood TCRbeta repertoires from subjects exposed to, actively infected with, or recovered from COVID-19 were included in the dataset. The repertoires were released in a freely available public database intended as a resource for research on the immune response to SARS-CoV-2. The material from the prospective study consisted of cDNA or gDNA derived from T cells, B-cell-depleted T cells, or PBMCs. The samples were drawn from two sources: the first 160 participants of the ongoing ImmuneRACE study, and 950 to 1,500 subjects contributed by 6 global collaborators. Where HLA class I and class II types were available, the types were taken from metadata supplied by the sample provider, not from assay-based typing. Sample metadata almost always included a de-identified subject ID, COVID-19 status, age in years and sex.

The study at large found these results: The quantity of clinical and demographic metadata differed by source and by participant and was supplied without curation.

On this clone: No cognate antigen has been identified for it. Per-nucleotide qualities are absent, and no much larger clonotype sits a single base away.

TCRbeta CDR3 regions were amplified from genomic DNA by means of the immunoSEQ Assay, a bias-controlled multiplex PCR. Turning to the authors' computational methods: The number of nucleated cells in each sample was estimated from the amplification of reference gene primers within the assay. To quantify the absolute abundance of each unique TCRbeta CDR3 rearrangement, sequence reads were collapsed and filtered. For each sample, productive Simpson clonality was calculated as the square root of Simpson's diversity index over productive rearrangements. TCRdb obtained this table from immuneACCESS and retained in-frame rearrangements with V and J assigned. These tables miss some clones; where compared with another copy, unresolved V genes account for less than half of the shortfall, and the remainder is unexplained. D and trimming were read from the DNA, whereas the V and J calls and clone size are those reported in that table. The sample table holds some 140,000 clones, of which almost 85% were seen once. The leading ten clones occupy approximately 5% of the sample.

Participants in the prospective study were aged roughly 18 to 100 years, lived in about two dozen United States geographic areas, and enrolled through a virtual design. To assign participants to cohorts, the prospective study relied on clinical history that participants themselves reported in a screening survey and a study questionnaire. Each participant in the prospective study had whole blood, serum and a nasopharyngeal or oropharyngeal swab collected by mobile phlebotomists. Over a roughly two-month period, participants in the prospective study had the option of providing additional blood draws and questionnaires. Before DNA extraction, blood samples from the prospective study were shipped at room temperature or frozen. The germline V gene encodes CDR1 SGHRS and CDR2 YFSETQ. V lost 4 bases and J lost 5 bases; the stretch between them is 19 bases long. From the cysteine up to the phenylalanine, the CDR3 has a length of 16 residues. Only the CDR3 portion is preserved as DNA: 48 bases, with reading frame beginning at the first base.

The TCR sequence derives from a man aged 40-55 years with acute COVID-19. What was sequenced was PBMCs or T cells enriched from blood (not recorded which). Recombination linked TRBV5-1 to TRBJ2-1; perhaps TRBD1 is the D gene, with 6 bases matching. The DNA is TGCGCCAGCAGCCCCCGAACAGGGCCCCGGGACAATGAGCAGTTCTTC. Its product reads: CASSPRTGPRDNEQFF.